This T cell receptor beta chain derives from a study of cytomegalovirus exposure and HLA in healthy donors. This clone was seen a few times. What it binds is not known. Other DNA sequences in this sample translate to the same CDR3. Germline V lookup: CDR1 MNHEY, CDR2 SMNVEV (reference sequence). Trimming cost V 2 bases and J 2 bases, with 6 bases left between them. This CDR3 is built from 13 residues. The primer mix had 60 Vbeta and 13 Jbeta primers. Sequenced by immunoSEQ multiplex PCR; TCRdb stores in-frame clones only, minus some. The table shows under 200,000 clones, with about 65% occurring only once. Study results and caveats: Analyses of presence and absence presupposed an approximately uniform sequencing depth across donors. Available immune exposure information was restricted to CMV serostatus only. The likely explanation for a cluster of highly shared sequence variants was sequencing artifact. Through in vitro validation, three CMV-associated chains were shown to be specific for CMV antigens.

Sequencing used PBMCs. This chain uses TRBV27 with TRBJ1-2; tentatively, D is TRBD1 (5 bases). The source is a girl aged 10 to 17 in good health and CMV-seronegative. Written as DNA, the CDR3 is TGTGCCAGCAGTTTAACAGGAAACTATGGCTACACCTTC. This codes for CASSLTGNYGYTF.